Below, 10 T cell receptor beta chains from the same sample are listed, as sequenced in a study of T cells in localized non-small cell lung cancer (TCRdb year 2020). The library was prepared using the immunoSEQ multiplex PCR assay. Here the immuneACCESS table is served through TCRdb, limited to in-frame sequences with V and J called. Missing clones are a known gap in these copies; in checked studies unresolved V genes cover under half, and the rest lacks a known reason. Present in this sample are 8,500 to 10,000 clones, 90% of which were seen just once. The ten largest clonotypes hold roughly 16% of the sample. This material consisted of peripheral blood, taken before any cancer treatment. These receptor sequences come from a male donor aged 60 or older with stage III squamous cell lung carcinoma.

This sequence joins TRBV25-1 and TRBJ1-5, with D unclear. The CDR3 is made up of 14 amino acids. Trimming shortened V by 0 bases and J by 7 bases, and 10 bases separated the two germline ends. Per the germline V gene, CDR1 is MGHDK and CDR2 is SYGVNS. CDR3 sequence reads: CASSEYVGGQPQHF. For the CDR3, the DNA is TGTGCCAGCAGTGAATACGTGGGCGGGCAGCCCCAGCATTTT.

V is TRBV6-5 and J is TRBJ2-7; the D gene is possibly TRBD2 (6 bases). This CDR3 region has 14 residues. Trimming shortened V by 0 bases and J by 6 bases, and 12 bases separated the two germline ends. Germline V gene lookup returns CDR1 MNHEY and CDR2 SVGAGI. This CDR3 is CASSYSSLGSEQYF. Here the CDR3 DNA reads TGTGCCAGCAGTTACTCTAGCCTCGGGAGCGAGCAGTACTTC.

The chain joins TRBV10-2 to TRBJ2-5; 10 bases are shared with TRBD2. Germline-derived CDR1 and CDR2 are WSHSY and SAAADI. The CDR3 has 14 residues. The V and J ends lost 10 bases and 6 bases, in that order; junction bases with no gene match: 11. The CDR3 DNA reads as TGCGCCACCGCACTAGCGGGGACTAGTAAGACCCAGTACTTC. Its translation is CATALAGTSKTQYF.

This chain links TRBV6-6 with TRBJ1-2; TRBD1 matches at 7 bases. V gave up 7 bases and J gave up 3 bases; unmatched junction bases: 5. Germline-derived CDR1 and CDR2 are MNHNY and SVGAGI (reference sequence). The CDR3 length is 13 residues. The CDR3 DNA reads as TGTGCCAGCATCTTCGGGACAGACTATGGCTACACCTTC. The encoded protein is CASIFGTDYGYTF.

The rearrangement links TRBV7-9 to TRBJ1-5; 7 nucleotides agree with TRBD1. The germline V gene encodes CDR1 SEHNR and CDR2 FQNEAQ (reference sequence). After removal of 0 bases from V and 1 base from J, the junction contained 6 bases not matched to a gene. The CDR3 consists of 17 residues. CDR3: CASSLALQGSSNQPQHF. CDR3 sequence (DNA): TGTGCCAGCAGCTTAGCGCTACAGGGGTCGAGCAATCAGCCCCAGCATTTT.

To note about this clone: The junction departs from the called germline gene at one end, perhaps through a read error. The chain is built from TRBV7-2 and TRBJ2-2; TRBD2 aligns across 9 bases. Germline loops: CDR1 SGHTA, CDR2 FQGNSA. The CDR3 extends over 15 amino acids. CDR3 nucleotides: TGTGCCAGCAGCCTAGCGGGGAAGGGCACCGGGGAGCTGTTTTTT. Residues: CASSLAGKGTGELFF.

This clone was observed once. This rearrangement joins TRBV6-5 to TRBJ2-2; D is ambiguous. With 7 bases removed from V and 1 base from J, the gap between germline ends came to 7 bases. Per germline, CDR1 MNHEY and CDR2 SVGAGI. The CDR3 totals 13 residues. The CDR3 sequence: CASTPENTGELFF. The CDR3 nucleotides read TGTGCCAGCACCCCCGAGAACACCGGGGAGCTGTTTTTT.

The V gene is TRBV5-8, the J gene TRBJ2-1; TRBD2 agrees at 9 bases. The germline V gene has CDR1 SGHTS and CDR2 YDEGEE. The CDR3 consists of 16 residues. Losses at the gene ends were 6 bases for V and 0 bases for J; bases not matched to a gene: 7. CDR3 DNA: TGTGCCAGCACCCTTAGCGGGGGACCCTCCTACAATGAGCAGTTCTTC. It translates to CASTLSGGPSYNEQFF.

This clone was seen a single time. The rearrangement uses TRBV6-1 and TRBJ1-5; D call uncertain. From germline, CDR1 is MNHNS and CDR2 SASEGT. The ends were cut back, 4 bases at V and 4 bases at J, with 8 bases in the middle. This CDR3 comprises 13 residues. For the CDR3, the DNA is TGTGCCAGCAGTGTAGAGTCGAATCAGCCCCAGCATTTT. Residues: CASSVESNQPQHF.

The V and J genes are TRBV19 and TRBJ2-7; 11 bases match TRBD1. The CDR3 has 15 amino acids. Per the germline V gene, CDR1 is LNHDA and CDR2 is SQIVND (reference sequence). J was trimmed by 3 bases and V by 5 bases; bases with no gene match: 6. The CDR3 loop is CASSFSGTGGYEQYF. As DNA, the CDR3 is TGTGCCAGTAGTTTTTCCGGGACAGGGGGCTACGAGCAGTACTTC.